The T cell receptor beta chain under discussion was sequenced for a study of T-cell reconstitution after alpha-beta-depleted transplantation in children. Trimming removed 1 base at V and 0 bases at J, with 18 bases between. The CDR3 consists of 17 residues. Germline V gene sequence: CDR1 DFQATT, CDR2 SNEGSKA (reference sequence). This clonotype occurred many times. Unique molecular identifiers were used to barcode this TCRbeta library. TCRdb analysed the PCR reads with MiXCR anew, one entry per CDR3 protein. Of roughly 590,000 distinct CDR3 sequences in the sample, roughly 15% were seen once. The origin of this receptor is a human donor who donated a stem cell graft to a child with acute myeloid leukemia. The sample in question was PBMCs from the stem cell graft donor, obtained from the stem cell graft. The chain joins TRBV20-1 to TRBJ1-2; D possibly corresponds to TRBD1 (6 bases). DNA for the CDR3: TGCAGTGCTAGAGTGGTTAGGGAGAGGGGGGCTAACTATGGCTACACCTTC. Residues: CSARVVRERGANYGYTF.